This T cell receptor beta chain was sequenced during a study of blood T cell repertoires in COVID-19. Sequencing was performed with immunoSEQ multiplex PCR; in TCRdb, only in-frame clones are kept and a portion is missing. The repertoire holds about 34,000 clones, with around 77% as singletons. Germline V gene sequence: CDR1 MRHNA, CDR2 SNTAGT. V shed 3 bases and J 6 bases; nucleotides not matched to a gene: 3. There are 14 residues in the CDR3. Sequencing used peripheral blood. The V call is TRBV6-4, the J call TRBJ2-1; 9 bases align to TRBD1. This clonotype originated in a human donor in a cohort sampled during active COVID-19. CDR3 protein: CASSEGTGSNEQFF. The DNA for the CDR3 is TGTGCCAGCAGTGAAGGGACAGGGAGCAATGAGCAGTTCTTC.